What follows are 12 T cell receptor beta chains derived from one specimen sequenced in a study of CD8 T cells in ankylosing spondylitis. Study-wide results and caveats: One TCR beta motif, made up of roughly eight highly homologous variants, appeared characteristic of ankylosing spondylitis blood.

From the 5' RACE reads, TCRdb called clonotypes with MiXCR, one entry per CDR3 protein. Among around 440,000 distinct CDR3 sequences listed, roughly a sixth were seen once. These receptors are not linked to any known antigen. The sample was blood, either unsorted or a sorted T cell fraction (not recorded which). Every receptor here comes from a male donor with ankylosing spondylitis.

The V gene is TRBV20-1, the J gene TRBJ2-5; D gene uncertain. The germline CDR1 and CDR2 sequences are DFQATT and SNEGSKA (reference sequence). This CDR3 is built from 12 residues. V was pared by 3 bases and J by 5 bases, with 10 bases between. CDR3 sequence: CSASLLWETQYF. The CDR3 region has the DNA TGCAGTGCTAGTCTACTGTGGGAGACCCAGTACTTC.

The V gene is TRBV7-8, the J gene TRBJ1-5; TRBD1 is a possible D gene (5 bases). Trimming shortened V by 5 bases and J by 3 bases, and 14 bases separated the two germline ends. CDR1 is SGHVS, CDR2 FQNEAQ, per germline. The CDR3 runs to 15 residues. The CDR3 is CASSPTGGVNQPQHF. The CDR3 DNA sequence: TGTGCCAGCAGCCCAACGGGGGGGGTCAATCAGCCCCAGCATTTT. Variable domain in full (rest from reference TRBV7-8 and TRBJ1-5): GAGVSQSPRYKVAKRGQDVALRCDPISGHVSLFWYQQALGQGPEFLTYFQNEAQLDKSGLPSDRFFAERPEGSVSTLKIQRTQQEDSAVYLCASSPTGGVNQPQHFGDGTRLSIL.

The chain carries TRBV7-2 and TRBJ1-1, with 8 bases identical to TRBD1. With V trimmed by 7 bases and J by 4 bases, 5 bases remained unmatched. Germline CDR1 and CDR2: SGHTA and FQGNSA. CDR3 length: 13 residues. The CDR3 loop is CASIATGGTEAFF. The CDR3 DNA is TGTGCCAGCATCGCTACAGGGGGCACTGAAGCTTTCTTT.

The sample holds many counts of this clonotype. The chain uses TRBV5-1 and TRBJ1-1, with D perhaps TRBD1 (6 bases). The CDR3 extends over 16 amino acids. The germline V and J ends were trimmed by 4 bases and 5 bases, with 21 bases remaining between them. The germline gives CDR1 SGHRS, CDR2 YFSETQ. CDR3 bases: TGCGCCAGCAGCCGCGAGCTGACAGGTCGGATAACTGAAGCTTTCTTT. It translates to CASSRELTGRITEAFF.

The chain couples TRBV7-2 to TRBJ2-5; D is unresolved. This CDR3 region has 15 residues. Germline V gene lookup returns CDR1 SGHTA and CDR2 FQGNSA. The V and J ends lost 5 bases and 5 bases respectively, with 18 bases between them. CDR3 sequence reads: CASSLAGTGGETQYF. The CDR3 nucleotides read TGTGCCAGCAGCCTTGCAGGTACGGGCGGCGAGACCCAGTACTTC.

This clonotype was seen more than once but under ten times. The genes are TRBV7-6 and TRBJ2-7, with D possibly matching TRBD2 (5 bases). Trimming removed 2 bases at V and 5 bases at J, with 13 bases between. The CDR3 is 14 residues long. From germline, CDR1 is SGHVS and CDR2 FNYEAQ. The CDR3 reads CASSLSWGDDEQYF. Here the CDR3 DNA reads TGTGCCAGCAGCTTAAGCTGGGGAGACGACGAGCAGTACTTC.

The rearrangement uses TRBV18 and TRBJ2-2; the D gene is possibly TRBD1 (5 bases). V lost 3 bases and J 7 bases, leaving 18 bases between the germline ends. In germline, CDR1 is KGHSH, CDR2 LQKENI. The CDR3 sequence is 16 residues long. CDR3 in DNA: TGTGCCAGCTCACCGTCGAACTTCAGGGATGGCGGGGAGCTGTTTTTT. Protein product: CASSPSNFRDGGELFF.

Only a few counts were recorded for this clonotype. V and J are TRBV7-9 and TRBJ1-4; D gene uncertain. Germline assignment: CDR1 SEHNR and CDR2 FQNEAQ (reference sequence). Trimming took off 2 bases at V and 6 bases at J, with 13 bases between the two ends. This CDR3 has 15 residues. The CDR3 nucleotides read TGTGCCAGCAGCTTACCCCAAGTAGCGGATGAAAAACTGTTTTTT. This gives the protein CASSLPQVADEKLFF.

Here the CDR3 DNA reads TGCGCCAGCAGCTCTGACCCGGGAACGGATAATTCACCCCTCCACTTT. Protein product: CASSSDPGTDNSPLHF. This chain uses TRBV5-1 with TRBJ1-6; D is unresolved. CDR1 SGHRS and CDR2 YFSETQ come from the germline V gene. V was cut by 3 bases and J by 5 bases, with 15 bases left in between. The CDR3 loop spans 16 amino acids.

This clonotype was recorded at least ten times. CDR3 amino acids: CASSSPTSLTNNYGYTF. As DNA, the CDR3 is TGTGCCAGCAGCTCCCCTACGTCCTTGACAAACAACTATGGCTACACCTTC. The chain uses TRBV9 and TRBJ1-2; D gene unclear. V gave up 4 bases and J gave up 2 bases, with 21 bases separating them. Germline V lookup: CDR1 SGDLS, CDR2 YYNGEE. This CDR3 is 17 amino acids long.

This clonotype was picked up a small number of times. This chain connects TRBV4-1 to TRBJ2-5; D perhaps matches TRBD1 (6 bases). The CDR3 runs 17 residues. The germline gives CDR1 MGHRA, CDR2 YSYEKL. Trimming left V 1 base short and J 2 bases short, with 17 bases between. The CDR3 DNA follows: TGCGCCAGCAGCCAAGTAGGGACGGTCAGGGGTCAAGAGACCCAGTACTTC. It yields the protein CASSQVGTVRGQETQYF.

This clonotype was detected a few times. The chain has TRBV24-1 and TRBJ1-6; D gene uncertain. Trimming took off 9 bases at V and 0 bases at J, with 8 bases between the two ends. From germline, CDR1 is KGHDR and CDR2 SFDVKD. CDR3 size: 14 residues. The CDR3 protein is CATERSSYNSPLHF. CDR3 in DNA: TGTGCCACCGAGCGGAGCTCCTATAATTCACCCCTCCACTTT.